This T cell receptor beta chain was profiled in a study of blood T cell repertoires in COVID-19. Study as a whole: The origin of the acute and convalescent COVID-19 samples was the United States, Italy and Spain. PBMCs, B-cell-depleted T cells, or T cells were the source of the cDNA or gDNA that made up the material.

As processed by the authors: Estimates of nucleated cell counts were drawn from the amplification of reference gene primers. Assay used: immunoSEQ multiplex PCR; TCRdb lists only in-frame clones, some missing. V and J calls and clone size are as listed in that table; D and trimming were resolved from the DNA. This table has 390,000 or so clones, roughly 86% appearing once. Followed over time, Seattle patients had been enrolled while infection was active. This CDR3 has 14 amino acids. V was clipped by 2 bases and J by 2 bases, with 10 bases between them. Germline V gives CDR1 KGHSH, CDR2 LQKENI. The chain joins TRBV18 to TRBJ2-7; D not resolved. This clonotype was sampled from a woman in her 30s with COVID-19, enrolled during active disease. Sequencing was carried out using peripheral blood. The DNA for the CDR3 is TGTGCCAGCTCACCATCATCCAGGCCCTACGAGCAGTACTTC. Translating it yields CASSPSSRPYEQYF.